The 6 T cell receptor beta chains in this list originate from one sample, sequenced in a study of T cells in Graves' hyperthyroidism and ophthalmopathy (dated by TCRdb to about 2019). The library was made by multiplex PCR. Sequencer: Illumina HiSeq 2000. Amplification of TCR beta CDR3 regions was carried out from RNA transcripts. The first round of RT-PCR for the TCR CDR3 was performed with the HTBI primer set and the Qiagen OneStep RT-PCR kit. The public reads were reprocessed in TCRdb via fastp at Q25 and MiXCR, keeping in-frame beta chains. All rows with the same CDR3 protein become a single entry with the most common DNA and genes. Recorded for this sample are roughly 250,000 distinct CDR3 sequences; around 22% of them occurred a single time. The biggest ten clones account for over 55% of the sample. Sequencing input: blood. These receptors all stem from a man aged 30-40 years with Graves' ophthalmopathy.

This clonotype was picked up a small number of times. V and J are TRBV20-1 and TRBJ1-2; D is possibly TRBD1 (5 bases). Germline loops: CDR1 DFQATT, CDR2 SNEGSKA (reference sequence). Between the trimmed V and J ends, which lost 2 bases and 5 bases, there was a span of 12 bases. There are 13 residues in the CDR3. The CDR3 loop reads CSARQGVGYGYTF. In DNA, the CDR3 is TGCAGTGCTAGACAGGGAGTGGGGTATGGCTACACCTTC.

The CDR3 sequence is CASSLGVAGETQYF. The CDR3 DNA follows: TGTGCCAGCAGCTTAGGTGTAGCGGGAGAGACCCAGTACTTC. The chain has TRBV7-6 and TRBJ2-5; 7 bases line up with TRBD2. The CDR3 sequence is 14 residues long. Germline CDR1 SGHVS, CDR2 FNYEAQ. V dropped 1 base and J dropped 4; count of bases not matched to a gene: 3.

As concerns this clonotype: A much bigger clone sits one base away, suggesting this may be a read error. J is TRBJ2-1 and V is TRBV7-9; D is undetermined. Trimming pared 9 bases from V and 10 bases from J, leaving 16 bases between. CDR3 length: 12 amino acids. Germline-derived CDR1 and CDR2 are SEHNR and FQNEAQ (reference sequence). The CDR3 is CASSMSGNEQFF. The CDR3, as DNA: TGTGCCAGTAGTATGAGTGGGAACGAGCAGTTCTTC.

This clonotype was counted a few times. The J gene is TRBJ2-7, the V gene TRBV28; 14 bases fit TRBD2. The length of the CDR3 is 17 residues. Germline values: CDR1 MDHEN, CDR2 SYDVKM. The ends lost 6 bases at V and 2 bases at J; junction bases unmatched: 9. The CDR3 sequence: CASRSGLAGVGAYEQYF. Written as DNA, the CDR3 is TGTGCCAGCAGATCGGGACTAGCGGGAGTAGGCGCCTACGAGCAGTACTTC.

This clonotype was observed a few times. The chain combines TRBV10-2 with TRBJ2-7, with D possibly matching TRBD1 (6 bases). This CDR3 contains 14 residues. Trimming left V 1 base short and J 6 bases short, with 13 bases between. The germline CDR1 and CDR2 sequences are WSHSY and SAAADI. In nucleotides, the CDR3 is TGCGCCAGCAGTGAGTTCCAGGGGTTCAGCGAGCAGTACTTC. Its translation is CASSEFQGFSEQYF.

V gene TRBV6-5 combines with J gene TRBJ1-2, with no clear D. CDR3 length: 16 amino acids. Germline V gives CDR1 MNHEY, CDR2 SVGAGI. The ends were cut back, 0 bases at V and 6 bases at J, with 17 bases in the middle. The CDR3 is CASSYSIYIENNGYTF. As DNA, the CDR3 is TGTGCCAGCAGTTACTCCATTTACATAGAAAACAATGGCTACACCTTC.